A single sample is the source of the 9 T cell receptor beta chains below, sequenced in a study of patients and donors after allogeneic stem cell transplantation. TCRdb re-derived calls from the RT-PCR reads in MiXCR, one entry per CDR3 protein. The sample lists 9,000 to 10,000 distinct CDR3 sequences; 5.9% were seen once. The sample consisted of blood, either unsorted or a sorted T cell fraction (not recorded which). The receptors were gathered from a human donor who was either an allogeneic HSCT recipient or a stem cell or donor lymphocyte infusion donor (not recorded which). It is not recorded whose cells these are; they may come from a transplant donor.

By proportion, this clonotype is medium-sized (0.01 to 0.1%). J is TRBJ1-2 and V is TRBV18; D ambiguous. The germline CDR1 and CDR2 sequences are KGHSH and LQKENI. The V gene lost 0 bases and the J gene lost 8 bases, with 13 bases spanning the gap. The CDR3 is 14 residues long. In DNA, the CDR3 is TGTGCCAGCTCACCACCGGGAGTGGGAATCGGCTACACCTTC. It translates to CASSPPGVGIGYTF.

This clonotype was detected many times. The rearrangement joins TRBV28 to TRBJ2-3, with no clear D. The germline V gene has CDR1 MDHEN and CDR2 SYDVKM. This CDR3 region has 15 residues. The V end lost 5 bases, the J end lost 0 bases, and 12 bases lay between the germline ends. CDR3 bases: TGTGCCAGCAGTCGGACGGTTGCTAGCACAGATACGCAGTATTTT. Its translation is CASSRTVASTDTQYF.

This clonotype was recorded at least ten times. The chain uses TRBV2 and TRBJ2-5; TRBD2 matches at 14 bases. The CDR3 has 15 residues. V trimming: 8 bases; J trimming: 5 bases; junction bases outside the gene matches: 7. CDR1 SNHLY and CDR2 FYNNEI come from the germline V gene. The CDR3 region has the DNA TGTGCCAGCGCCAGCGGGACTAGCGGGAGTGAGACCCAGTACTTC. It translates to CASASGTSGSETQYF.

This chain connects TRBV7-2 to TRBJ2-3; a weak D match, TRBD1 (6 bases). Trimming shortened V by 1 base and J by 7 bases, and 12 bases separated the two germline ends. This CDR3 is built from 14 residues. Looked up from germline, CDR1 is SGHTA and CDR2 is FQGNSA. The CDR3 nucleotides read TGTGCCAGCAGCTTAGGGGGACAATCCTATACGCAGTATTTT. The encoded protein is CASSLGGQSYTQYF.

This clonotype is medium-sized within its sample. The V call is TRBV7-2, the J call TRBJ1-2; tentative D call: TRBD1 (6 bases). The CDR3 consists of 15 residues. Germline CDR1 and CDR2: SGHTA and FQGNSA. V lost 3 bases to trimming and J lost 2 bases, with 13 bases between them. In DNA, the CDR3 is TGTGCCAGCAGCTTCGAAAGACAGGCCAACTATGGCTACACCTTC. Translated: CASSFERQANYGYTF.

This clonotype is judged medium-sized. The V and J genes are TRBV20-1 and TRBJ1-6, with 8 positions matching TRBD1. The CDR3 loop spans 18 amino acids. Trimming removed 0 bases from V and 0 bases from J; junction bases left unmatched: 7. CDR1 is DFQATT and CDR2 is SNEGSKA in the germline V gene (reference sequence). CDR3 sequence (DNA): TGCAGTGCTAGAGATCTAGGACAGGGAAGCTCCTATAATTCACCCCTCCACTTT. It is translated as CSARDLGQGSSYNSPLHF.

This chain joins TRBV6-2 or TRBV6-3 and TRBJ2-7; 8 nucleotides align to TRBD2. Looked up from germline, CDR1 is MNHEY and CDR2 is SVGEGT. J gave up 6 bases and V 0 bases, and 10 bases lay outside the gene matches. This CDR3 is 16 amino acids long. The CDR3 sequence: CASSYSRGSGKGEQYF. The CDR3 DNA reads TGTGCCAGCAGTTACTCCCGGGGTAGCGGGAAAGGCGAGCAGTACTTC.

This clonotype has a count of ten or more. This chain connects TRBV12-3 or TRBV12-4 to TRBJ2-6, with 7 bases that match TRBD1. The CDR3 covers 13 residues. The J segment lost 7 bases and the V segment lost 6 bases, leaving 3 bases of the junction unmatched. The CDR3 region has the DNA TGTGCCAGCAGAAGACAGGGAGCCAACGTCCTGACTTTC. It encodes CASRRQGANVLTF.

The genes are TRBV29-1 and TRBJ2-6; 7 positions match TRBD1. V shed 7 bases and J 6 bases; nucleotides not matched to a gene: 9. The CDR3 loop spans 14 amino acids. From germline, CDR1 is SQVTM and CDR2 ANQGSEA. Here the CDR3 reads CSATGVAVANVLTF. CDR3 in DNA: TGCAGCGCCACAGGGGTTGCTGTGGCCAACGTCCTGACTTTC. The whole variable domain, remainder taken from reference TRBV29-1 and TRBJ2-6, is SAVISQKPSRDICQRGTSLTIQCQVDSQVTMMFWYRQQPGQSLTLIATANQGSEATYESGFVIDKFPISRPNLTFSTLTVSNMSPEDSSIYLCSATGVAVANVLTFGAGSRLTVL.